This T cell receptor (beta chain) was retrieved from a study of CD8 T cells in ankylosing spondylitis. In its sample, this clonotype was seen a few times. Its specificity is not known. Study-wide results and limits: A TCR beta motif of eight or nine highly homologous variants seemed to mark ankylosing spondylitis blood.

TCRdb passed the 5' RACE reads through MiXCR, listing each CDR3 protein once. The table lists a few hundred thousand distinct CDR3 sequences, about 10% of them singletons, with about 6.8% in the top ten. Germline V gene lookup returns CDR1 DFQATT and CDR2 SNEGSKA (reference sequence). V trimming: 1 base; J trimming: 2 bases; junction bases outside the gene matches: 12. This CDR3 is 17 amino acids long. The source material was blood, either unsorted or a sorted T cell fraction (not recorded which). The V call is TRBV20-1, the J call TRBJ1-2, with 8 bases that match TRBD1. The TCR comes from a male donor with ankylosing spondylitis or in good health (not recorded which). CDR3 in DNA: TGCAGTGCTAGAGTACCCGACCAGGGACAGGAGAACTATGGCTACACCTTC. Its translation: CSARVPDQGQENYGYTF.